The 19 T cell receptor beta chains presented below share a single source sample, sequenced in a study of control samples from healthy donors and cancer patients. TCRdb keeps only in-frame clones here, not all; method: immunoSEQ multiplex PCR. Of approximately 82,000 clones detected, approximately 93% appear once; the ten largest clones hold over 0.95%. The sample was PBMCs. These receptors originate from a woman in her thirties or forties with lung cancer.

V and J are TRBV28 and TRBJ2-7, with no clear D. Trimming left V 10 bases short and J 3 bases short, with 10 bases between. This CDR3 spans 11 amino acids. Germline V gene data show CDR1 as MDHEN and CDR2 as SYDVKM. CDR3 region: CATYFSYEQYF. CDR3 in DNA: TGTGCCACTTACTTTAGCTACGAGCAGTACTTC.

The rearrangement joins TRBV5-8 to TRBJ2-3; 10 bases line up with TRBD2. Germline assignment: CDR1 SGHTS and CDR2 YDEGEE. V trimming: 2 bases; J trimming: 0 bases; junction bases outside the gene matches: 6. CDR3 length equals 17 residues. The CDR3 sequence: CASSFEEAGGSTDTQYF. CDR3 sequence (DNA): TGTGCCAGCAGCTTCGAGGAAGCGGGGGGGAGCACAGATACGCAGTATTTT.

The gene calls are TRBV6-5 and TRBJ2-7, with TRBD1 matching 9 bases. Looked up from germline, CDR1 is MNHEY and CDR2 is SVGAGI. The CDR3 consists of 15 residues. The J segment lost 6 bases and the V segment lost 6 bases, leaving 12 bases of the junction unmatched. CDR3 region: CASRPPGQGRSEQYF. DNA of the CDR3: TGTGCCAGCAGACCTCCGGGACAGGGAAGGAGCGAGCAGTACTTC.

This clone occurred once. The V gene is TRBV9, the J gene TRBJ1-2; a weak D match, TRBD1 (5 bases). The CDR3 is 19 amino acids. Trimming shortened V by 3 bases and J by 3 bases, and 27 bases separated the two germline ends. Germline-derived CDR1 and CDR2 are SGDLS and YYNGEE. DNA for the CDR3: TGTGCCAGCAGCGCCGGTTTGGTGACAGTTCTAACTCGGGACTATGGCTACACCTTC. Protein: CASSAGLVTVLTRDYGYTF.

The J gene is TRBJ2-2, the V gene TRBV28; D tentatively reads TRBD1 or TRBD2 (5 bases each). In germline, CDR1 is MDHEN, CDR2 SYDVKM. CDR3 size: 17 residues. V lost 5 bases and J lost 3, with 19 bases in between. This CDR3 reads CASSPLLRGIHTGELFF. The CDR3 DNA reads TGTGCCAGCAGTCCCCTGCTACGGGGCATCCACACCGGGGAGCTGTTTTTT.

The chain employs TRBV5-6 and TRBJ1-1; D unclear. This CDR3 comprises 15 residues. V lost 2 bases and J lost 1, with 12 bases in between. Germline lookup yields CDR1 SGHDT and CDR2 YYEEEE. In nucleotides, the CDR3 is TGTGCCAGCAGCTTTGACCCGGGCGCGAACACTGAAGCTTTCTTT. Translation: CASSFDPGANTEAFF.

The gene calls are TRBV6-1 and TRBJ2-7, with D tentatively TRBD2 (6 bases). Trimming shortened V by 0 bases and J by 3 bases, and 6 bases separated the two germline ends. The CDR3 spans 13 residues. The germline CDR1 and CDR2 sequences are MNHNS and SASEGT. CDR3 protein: CASSEAEGYEQYF. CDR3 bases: TGTGCCAGCAGTGAAGCGGAGGGCTACGAGCAGTACTTC.

The CDR3 loop reads CASSVGGSGAYEQYF. CDR3 DNA sequence: TGTGCCAGCAGCGTAGGGGGTAGCGGGGCCTACGAGCAGTACTTC. The rearrangement joins TRBV9 to TRBJ2-7; 8 bases are shared with TRBD2. V was pared by 0 bases and J by 2 bases, with 4 bases of the junction left unmatched. Per the germline V gene, CDR1 is SGDLS and CDR2 is YYNGEE. CDR3 length: 15 amino acids.

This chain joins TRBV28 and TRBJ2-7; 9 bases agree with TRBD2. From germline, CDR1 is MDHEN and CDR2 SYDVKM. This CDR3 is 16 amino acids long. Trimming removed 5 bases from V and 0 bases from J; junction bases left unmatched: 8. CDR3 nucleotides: TGTGCCAGCAGTCCATCTAGCGGGGTGAGCTCCTACGAGCAGTACTTC. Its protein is CASSPSSGVSSYEQYF.

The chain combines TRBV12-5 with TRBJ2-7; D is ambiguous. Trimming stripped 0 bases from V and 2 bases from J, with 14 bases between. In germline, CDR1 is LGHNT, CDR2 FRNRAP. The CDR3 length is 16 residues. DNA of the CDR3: TGTGCTAGTGGTTTGGTAAGGGCCGAACTCACCTACGAGCAGTACTTC. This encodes CASGLVRAELTYEQYF.

The CDR3: CASSSAGGASDTQYF. CDR3 coding DNA: TGTGCCAGCAGTTCGGCGGGGGGGGCCTCCGATACGCAGTATTTT. V usage is TRBV6-6 and J usage is TRBJ2-3; TRBD2 aligns across 9 bases. Germline V gives CDR1 MNHNY, CDR2 SVGAGI (reference sequence). V lost 4 bases and J lost 6; bases outside the gene matches: 8. CDR3 size: 15 residues.

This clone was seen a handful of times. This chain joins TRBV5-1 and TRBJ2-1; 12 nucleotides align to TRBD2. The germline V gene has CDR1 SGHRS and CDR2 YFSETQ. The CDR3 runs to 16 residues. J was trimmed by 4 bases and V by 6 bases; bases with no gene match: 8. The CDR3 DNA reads TGCGCCAGCAACCGACTAGCGGGGGCCTCTTACAATGAGCAGTTCTTC. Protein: CASNRLAGASYNEQFF.

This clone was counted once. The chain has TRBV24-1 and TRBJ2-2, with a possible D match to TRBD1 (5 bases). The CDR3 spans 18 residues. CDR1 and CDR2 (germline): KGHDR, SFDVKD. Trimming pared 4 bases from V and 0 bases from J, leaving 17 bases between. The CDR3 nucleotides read TGTGCCACCAGTGACCCCCCGGGTTGGGGCTCGAACACCGGGGAGCTGTTTTTT. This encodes CATSDPPGWGSNTGELFF.

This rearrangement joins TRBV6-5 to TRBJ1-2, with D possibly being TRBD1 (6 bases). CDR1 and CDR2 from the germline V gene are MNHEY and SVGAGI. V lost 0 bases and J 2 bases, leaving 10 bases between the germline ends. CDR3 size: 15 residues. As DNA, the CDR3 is TGTGCCAGCAGTTACTCGTTAACAGGGAACTATGGCTACACCTTC. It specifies CASSYSLTGNYGYTF.

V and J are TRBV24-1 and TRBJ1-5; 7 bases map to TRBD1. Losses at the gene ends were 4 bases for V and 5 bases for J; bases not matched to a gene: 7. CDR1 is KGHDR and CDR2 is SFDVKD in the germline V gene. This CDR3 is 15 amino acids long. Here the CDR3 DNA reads TGTGCCACCAGTGAATCAGGGGGTGGGTATCAGCCCCAGCATTTT. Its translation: CATSESGGGYQPQHF.

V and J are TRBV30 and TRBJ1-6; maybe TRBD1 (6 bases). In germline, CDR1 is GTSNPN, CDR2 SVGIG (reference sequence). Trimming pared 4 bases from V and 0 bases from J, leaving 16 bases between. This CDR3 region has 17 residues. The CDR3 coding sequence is TGTGCCTGGACAACAGGGAAACTCGACTCCTATAATTCACCCCTCCACTTT. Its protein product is CAWTTGKLDSYNSPLHF.

The CDR3 here is CASSEGGRTYEQYF. The CDR3 DNA sequence: TGTGCCAGCAGCGAGGGGGGAAGGACCTACGAGCAGTACTTC. This rearrangement joins TRBV13 to TRBJ2-7; D is perhaps TRBD1 or TRBD2 (6 bases each). Germline V gene sequence: CDR1 PRHDT, CDR2 FYEKMQ (reference sequence). Trimming pared 5 bases from V and 2 bases from J, leaving 13 bases between. This CDR3 spans 14 amino acids.

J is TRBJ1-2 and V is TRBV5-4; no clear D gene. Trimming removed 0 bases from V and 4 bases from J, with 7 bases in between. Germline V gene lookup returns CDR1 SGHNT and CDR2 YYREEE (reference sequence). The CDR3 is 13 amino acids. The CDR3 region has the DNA TGTGCCAGCAGCTTGGCCGAGGCCTATGGCTACACCTTC. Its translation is CASSLAEAYGYTF.

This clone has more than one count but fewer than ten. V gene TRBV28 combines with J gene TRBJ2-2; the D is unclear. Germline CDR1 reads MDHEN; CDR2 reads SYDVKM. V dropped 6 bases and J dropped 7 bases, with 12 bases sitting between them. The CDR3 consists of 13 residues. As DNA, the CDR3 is TGTGCCAGCAGATCTAAACAACTCGGGGAGCTGTTTTTT. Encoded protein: CASRSKQLGELFF.